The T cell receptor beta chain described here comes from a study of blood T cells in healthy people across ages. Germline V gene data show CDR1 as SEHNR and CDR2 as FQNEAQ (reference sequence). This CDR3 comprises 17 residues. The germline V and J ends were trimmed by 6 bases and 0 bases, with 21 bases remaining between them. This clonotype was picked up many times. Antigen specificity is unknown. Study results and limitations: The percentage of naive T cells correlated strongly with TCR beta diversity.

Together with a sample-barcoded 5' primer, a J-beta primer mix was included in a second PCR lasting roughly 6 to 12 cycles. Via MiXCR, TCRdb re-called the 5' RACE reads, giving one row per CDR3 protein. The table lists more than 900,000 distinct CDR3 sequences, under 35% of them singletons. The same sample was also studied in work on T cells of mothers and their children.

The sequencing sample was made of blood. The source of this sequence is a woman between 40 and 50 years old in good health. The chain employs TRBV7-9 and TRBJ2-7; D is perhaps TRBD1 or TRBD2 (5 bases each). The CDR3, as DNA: TGTGCCAGCAGTTCCGGTCGATCGGGGACGGTCTCCTACGAGCAGTACTTC. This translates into CASSSGRSGTVSYEQYF.